Listed below are T cell receptor beta chains from one sample, sequenced in a study of blood T cell repertoires in COVID-19. Clones were sequenced by immunoSEQ multiplex PCR, and TCRdb holds only the in-frame ones, with some missing. Here the sample spans roughly 230,000 clones, roughly 90% being singletons. Sequencing was performed on peripheral blood. The receptors shown here come from a woman aged 55 to 70 with COVID-19, enrolled during active disease. Both conserved end residues are part of each CDR3. The order of the fields is CDR3 length, V gene, J gene, D gene, clone size, CDR3 protein, CDR3 DNA. A D gene is named only where the DNA matches it firmly. Size tells how often a clone was seen (once, few, many) or the class of an expanded clone, and some rows leave it out.

length: 15; V: TRBV18; J: TRBJ1-1; D: -; size: -; CDR3: CASSPLAGRGTEAFF; DNA: TGTGCCAGCTCACCCTTGGCAGGGCGGGGCACTGAAGCTTTCTTT
length: 13; V: TRBV15; J: TRBJ2-7; D: -; size: -; CDR3: CATSSGNSYEQYF; DNA: TGTGCCACCAGCAGCGGGAACTCCTACGAGCAGTACTTC
length: 14; V: TRBV6-2/TRBV6-3; J: TRBJ2-7; D: -; size: -; CDR3: CASSYPWASYEQYF; DNA: TGTGCCAGCAGTTACCCCTGGGCCTCCTACGAGCAGTACTTC
length: 14; V: TRBV6-5; J: TRBJ1-6; D: TRBD1; size: -; CDR3: CASRPGQGPSPLHF; DNA: TGTGCCAGCCGGCCGGGACAGGGGCCTTCACCCCTCCACTTT
length: 13; V: TRBV27; J: TRBJ1-1; D: -; size: -; CDR3: CASRQRRNTEAFF; DNA: TGTGCCAGCCGCCAGAGGCGGAACACTGAAGCTTTCTTT
length: 16; V: TRBV4-1; J: TRBJ1-2; D: TRBD1; size: -; CDR3: CASSQEPGTGRRGYTF; DNA: TGCGCCAGCAGCCAAGAGCCCGGGACAGGGAGGCGCGGCTACACCTTC
length: 14; V: TRBV5-1; J: TRBJ2-7; D: -; size: -; CDR3: CASSLEQGRIEQYF; DNA: TGCGCCAGCAGCTTGGAACAGGGGAGGATCGAGCAGTACTTC
length: 16; V: TRBV30; J: TRBJ2-3; D: TRBD1; size: once; CDR3: CAWSVGQGVTTDTQYF; DNA: TGTGCCTGGAGTGTGGGACAGGGGGTGACCACAGATACGCAGTATTTT
length: 14; V: TRBV6-2/TRBV6-3; J: TRBJ1-5; D: TRBD1; size: -; CDR3: CASSYGTGGQPQHF; DNA: TGTGCCAGCAGTTACGGGACAGGGGGCCAGCCCCAGCATTTT
length: 16; V: TRBV19; J: TRBJ2-2; D: -; size: -; CDR3: CASSIGGSLNTGELFF; DNA: TGTGCCAGTAGTATAGGTGGTAGCCTGAACACCGGGGAGCTGTTTTTT
length: 15; V: TRBV5-1; J: TRBJ1-1; D: -; size: -; CDR3: CASSFLGQMNTEAFF; DNA: TGCGCCAGCAGCTTCCTAGGACAAATGAACACTGAAGCTTTCTTT
length: 15; V: TRBV19; J: TRBJ1-5; D: -; size: -; CDR3: CASSSGTLSNQPQHF; DNA: TGTGCCAGTAGTTCGGGGACACTTAGCAATCAGCCCCAGCATTTT
length: 13; V: TRBV6-6; J: TRBJ1-3; D: -; size: few; CDR3: CASITTSGNTIYF; DNA: TGTGCCAGCATTACAACCTCTGGAAACACCATATATTTT
length: 15; V: TRBV10-3; J: TRBJ1-1; D: -; size: -; CDR3: CAISESGGAATEAFF; DNA: TGTGCCATCAGTGAAAGCGGGGGCGCGGCCACTGAAGCTTTCTTT
length: 14; V: TRBV19; J: TRBJ1-1; D: -; size: -; CDR3: CASSGGAGDTEAFF; DNA: TGTGCCAGTAGTGGGGGGGCGGGAGACACTGAAGCTTTCTTT
length: 15; V: TRBV7-9; J: TRBJ1-2; D: -; size: -; CDR3: CASSLSAGLQHGYTF; DNA: TGTGCCAGCAGCTTAAGCGCAGGGTTACAGCATGGCTACACCTTC
length: 15; V: TRBV15; J: TRBJ2-5; D: TRBD1; size: -; CDR3: CATSSDRGGQETQYF; DNA: TGTGCCACCAGCAGTGACAGGGGAGGCCAAGAGACCCAGTACTTC
length: 14; V: TRBV6-5; J: TRBJ1-6; D: -; size: -; CDR3: CASSRQAYNSPLHF; DNA: TGTGCCAGCAGTCGACAGGCTTATAATTCACCCCTCCACTTT
length: 14; V: TRBV6-2/TRBV6-3; J: TRBJ1-1; D: -; size: -; CDR3: CASSYSKGDTEAFF; DNA: TGTGCCAGCAGTTACTCAAAAGGGGACACTGAAGCTTTCTTT
length: 9; V: TRBV27; J: TRBJ1-5; D: -; size: -; CDR3: CANSQPQHF; DNA: TGTGCGAACAGTCAGCCCCAGCATTTT
length: 14; V: TRBV5-4; J: TRBJ2-3; D: TRBD2; size: -; CDR3: CASSLTGGPNTQYF; DNA: TGTGCCAGCAGCTTGACGGGGGGGCCTAATACGCAGTATTTT
length: 14; V: TRBV3-1/TRBV3-2; J: TRBJ2-5; D: TRBD2; size: -; CDR3: CASTPTGGQETQYF; DNA: TGTGCCAGCACTCCAACCGGGGGGCAAGAGACCCAGTACTTC
length: 17; V: TRBV30; J: TRBJ2-7; D: TRBD1; size: -; CDR3: CAWRGGQGRFDRGEQYF; DNA: TGTGCCTGGAGAGGAGGACAGGGTAGGTTCGATCGGGGCGAGCAGTACTTC
length: 13; V: TRBV5-4; J: TRBJ1-1; D: -; size: -; CDR3: CASRPGVNTEAFF; DNA: TGTGCCAGCAGACCAGGGGTGAACACTGAAGCTTTCTTT
length: 15; V: TRBV5-4; J: TRBJ1-1; D: TRBD1; size: -; CDR3: CASSLDQGASTEAFF; DNA: TGTGCCAGCAGCTTGGATCAGGGGGCGTCCACTGAAGCTTTCTTT
length: 15; V: TRBV7-6; J: TRBJ1-1; D: TRBD1; size: -; CDR3: CASSLATGLNTEAFF; DNA: TGTGCCAGCAGCTTAGCGACAGGGCTGAACACTGAAGCTTTCTTT
length: 13; V: TRBV7-9; J: TRBJ1-4; D: -; size: -; CDR3: CASSSMTGEKLFF; DNA: TGTGCCAGCAGCTCGATGACTGGCGAAAAACTGTTTTTT
length: 17; V: TRBV11-2; J: TRBJ2-1; D: TRBD2; size: -; CDR3: CASSLLLAGESYNEQFF; DNA: TGTGCCAGCAGCTTACTGCTAGCGGGGGAATCCTACAATGAGCAGTTCTTC
length: 14; V: TRBV9; J: TRBJ1-1; D: TRBD1; size: once; CDR3: CASSAGQANTEAFF; DNA: TGTGCCAGCAGCGCCGGACAGGCGAACACTGAAGCTTTCTTT
length: 15; V: TRBV6-1; J: TRBJ2-2; D: -; size: -; CDR3: CASSEQGTGTGELFF; DNA: TGTGCCAGCAGTGAACAGGGGACCGGAACCGGGGAGCTGTTTTTT
length: 14; V: TRBV5-8; J: TRBJ1-2; D: TRBD1; size: -; CDR3: CASSRRGQNYGYTF; DNA: TGTGCCAGCAGCCGCCGGGGACAGAACTATGGCTACACCTTC
length: 14; V: TRBV3-1/TRBV3-2; J: TRBJ1-4; D: -; size: -; CDR3: CASSQEGPGEKLFF; DNA: TGTGCCAGCAGCCAGGAGGGACCGGGGGAAAAACTGTTTTTT
length: 12; V: TRBV29-1; J: TRBJ1-2; D: -; size: -; CDR3: CSVEAASYGYTF; DNA: TGCAGCGTTGAGGCGGCGTCCTATGGCTACACCTTC
length: 15; V: TRBV7-3; J: TRBJ2-1; D: -; size: -; CDR3: CASSPDYSSYNEQFF; DNA: TGTGCCAGCAGCCCGGACTACTCCTCCTACAATGAGCAGTTCTTC
length: 14; V: TRBV6-5; J: TRBJ1-1; D: TRBD1; size: -; CDR3: CASGRQGLKTEAFF; DNA: TGTGCCAGCGGACGACAGGGATTGAAGACTGAAGCTTTCTTT
length: 13; V: TRBV7-6; J: TRBJ1-1; D: -; size: -; CDR3: CASSEDSNTEAFF; DNA: TGTGCCAGCAGCGAAGACAGTAACACTGAAGCTTTCTTT
length: 12; V: TRBV10-3; J: TRBJ1-5; D: TRBD1; size: -; CDR3: CAIQGAGQPQHF; DNA: TGTGCCATCCAGGGGGCGGGTCAGCCCCAGCATTTT
length: 14; V: TRBV4-3; J: TRBJ1-3; D: TRBD1; size: once; CDR3: CASTNRGTGNTIYF; DNA: TGCGCCAGCACAAACAGGGGAACTGGAAACACCATATATTTT
length: 11; V: TRBV7-2; J: TRBJ1-3; D: -; size: -; CDR3: CAERRRDTIYF; DNA: TGTGCCGAACGGCGACGGGACACCATATATTTT
length: 13; V: TRBV27; J: TRBJ1-2; D: -; size: -; CDR3: CASRQGHGDGYTF; DNA: TGTGCCAGCAGGCAGGGGCATGGTGATGGCTACACCTTC
length: 15; V: TRBV4-2; J: TRBJ2-2; D: -; size: few; CDR3: CASSEKPLNTGELFF; DNA: TGTGCCAGCAGTGAGAAACCTCTAAACACCGGGGAGCTGTTTTTT
length: 14; V: TRBV6-5; J: TRBJ1-2; D: -; size: -; CDR3: CASSYARGSYGYTF; DNA: TGTGCCAGCAGCTATGCCCGGGGGAGCTATGGCTACACCTTC
length: 14; V: TRBV19; J: TRBJ1-4; D: -; size: -; CDR3: CASRHDRWSEKLFF; DNA: TGTGCCAGTAGACACGACAGGTGGAGTGAAAAACTGTTTTTT
length: 14; V: TRBV5-6; J: TRBJ1-3; D: -; size: once; CDR3: CASSTLRGGNTIYF; DNA: TGTGCCAGCAGCACCCTGAGAGGCGGAAACACCATATATTTT
length: 13; V: TRBV5-1; J: TRBJ1-1; D: TRBD1; size: -; CDR3: CASRSDRDTEAFF; DNA: TGCGCCAGCAGAAGCGACAGGGACACTGAAGCTTTCTTT
length: 14; V: TRBV18; J: TRBJ2-7; D: -; size: -; CDR3: CASSPREGSYEQYF; DNA: TGTGCCAGCTCACCACGCGAGGGATCCTACGAGCAGTACTTC
length: 16; V: TRBV25-1; J: TRBJ1-5; D: TRBD1; size: once; CDR3: CASSPQGAGGNQPQHF; DNA: TGTGCCAGCAGTCCACAGGGGGCAGGGGGCAATCAGCCCCAGCATTTT
length: 16; V: TRBV11-2; J: TRBJ2-5; D: TRBD2; size: -; CDR3: CASSFGIAGGEETQYF; DNA: TGTGCCAGCAGCTTTGGAATAGCGGGGGGGGAAGAGACCCAGTACTTC
length: 13; V: TRBV12-3/TRBV12-4; J: TRBJ1-1; D: -; size: -; CDR3: CASSLRVGTEAFF; DNA: TGTGCCAGCAGTTTGAGGGTGGGGACTGAAGCTTTCTTT
length: 15; V: TRBV19; J: TRBJ1-5; D: -; size: -; CDR3: CASSPGGTVLQPQHF; DNA: TGTGCCAGTAGTCCCGGAGGAACTGTCCTCCAGCCCCAGCATTTT
length: 15; V: TRBV19; J: TRBJ1-1; D: TRBD1; size: -; CDR3: CASRSPGGFVTEAFF; DNA: TGTGCCAGTAGATCCCCAGGGGGCTTCGTCACTGAAGCTTTCTTT
length: 15; V: TRBV10-1; J: TRBJ2-5; D: -; size: -; CDR3: CATRLFSDSMATQYF; DNA: TGCGCTACAAGACTATTTTCGGACTCTATGGCGACCCAGTACTTC
length: 16; V: TRBV5-5; J: TRBJ1-1; D: TRBD1; size: -; CDR3: CASSSDRVEVGTEAFF; DNA: TGTGCCAGCAGCTCGGACAGGGTCGAGGTTGGGACTGAAGCTTTCTTT
length: 15; V: TRBV9; J: TRBJ2-5; D: -; size: -; CDR3: CASSVGVTLQETQYF; DNA: TGTGCCAGCAGCGTAGGAGTAACCTTACAAGAGACCCAGTACTTC
length: 15; V: TRBV5-6; J: TRBJ1-4; D: -; size: -; CDR3: CASSLGQTTNEKLFF; DNA: TGTGCCAGCAGCTTGGGACAGACAACTAATGAAAAACTGTTTTTT
length: 17; V: TRBV15; J: TRBJ2-2; D: -; size: -; CDR3: CATSRDLFSSDTGELFF; DNA: TGTGCCACCAGCAGAGATTTATTCTCCTCGGACACCGGGGAGCTGTTTTTT
length: 16; V: TRBV5-6; J: TRBJ1-2; D: -; size: -; CDR3: CASRGGPAGGVYGYTF; DNA: TGTGCCAGCAGGGGGGGGCCTGCCGGAGGGGTCTATGGCTACACCTTC
length: 15; V: TRBV7-9; J: TRBJ1-2; D: TRBD1; size: once; CDR3: CASSRGRGQGGGYTF; DNA: TGTGCCAGCAGCCGAGGAAGGGGACAGGGTGGTGGCTACACCTTC
length: 14; V: TRBV29-1; J: TRBJ2-2; D: TRBD2; size: once; CDR3: CSVGLAGRDGELFF; DNA: TGCAGCGTTGGACTAGCGGGGAGGGACGGGGAGCTGTTTTTT
length: 15; V: TRBV19; J: TRBJ1-5; D: -; size: -; CDR3: CASSTTGNGNQPQHF; DNA: TGTGCCAGTAGCACCACAGGGAATGGCAATCAGCCCCAGCATTTT